Included here is one T cell receptor (beta chain) sequence, with context. What it binds is not known. V lost 6 bases to trimming and J lost 9 bases; unmatched junction nucleotides: 8. Per germline, CDR1 MNHEY and CDR2 SVGAGI. The CDR3 is 14 residues long. Isolation of CD4+ and CD8+ T cells from PBMCs was achieved by sorting. TCR sequencing used cDNA made by reverse transcription of extracted RNA. Generated by immunoSEQ multiplex PCR, the TCRdb table keeps only in-frame clones and is missing some. This table has 200,000 or so clones, 50% to 65% appearing once. The entry originates in a study of CD8+ T cells in alopecia areata. Study-wide context: Treated patients took oral tofacitinib at 5 to 10 mg twice daily. It was 6 to 18 months of tofacitinib, and then there were 6 months off drug.

Study-wide points: For lesional scalp, especially alopecia totalis/universalis, clonality was higher than in normal scalp.

Material: CD4+ T cells sorted from blood, obtained at week 0. The chain recombines TRBV6-5 with TRBJ2-1, with TRBD2 matching over 10 bases. The sequence was collected from a human donor with alopecia areata. The CDR3 region has the DNA TGTGCCAGCAGACGAGCGGGGGGGCGGGTTGAGCAGTTCTTC. Protein sequence: CASRRAGGRVEQFF.